The 21 T cell receptor beta chains below all came from one sample that was sequenced in a study of shared clonotypes between healthy human individuals. TCRdb's copy holds only in-frame clones and misses some; the assay was immunoSEQ multiplex PCR. The sample records some 1 million clones, approximately 70% being singletons. Material for sequencing was memory CD4+ T cells sorted from blood. Subset noted: CD45RA-negative fraction. All receptors come from a young man in good health.

The rearrangement uses TRBV7-8 and TRBJ2-7, with TRBD2 identical over 7 bases. The CDR3 is made up of 16 amino acids. V dropped 5 bases and J dropped 2; count of bases not matched to a gene: 12. Per germline, CDR1 SGHVS and CDR2 FQNEAQ. CDR3 loop: CASSPLAGTTAYEQYF. CDR3 nucleotides: TGTGCCAGCAGCCCATTAGCGGGCACAACTGCCTACGAGCAGTACTTC.

Remarks on this clone: One end of the junction fails to match germline, which may point to a read error. V gene TRBV6-5 combines with J gene TRBJ2-5; the D gene is possibly TRBD1 (6 bases). In germline, CDR1 is MNHEY, CDR2 SVGAGI. The CDR3 sequence is 13 residues long. CDR3: CASSWGPRDKTHF. In DNA form, the CDR3 reads TGTGCCAGCAGTTGGGGCCCCCGGGACAAGACGCACTTC.

The chain uses TRBV4-1 and TRBJ1-4, with D possibly matching TRBD1 (5 bases). The CDR3 length is 15 residues. Germline CDR1 and CDR2: MGHRA and YSYEKL. Trimming left V 1 base short and J 8 bases short, with 14 bases between. DNA for the CDR3: TGCGCCAGCAGCCAAGCAGCGGGGTGGGACGAAAAACTGTTTTTT. It encodes CASSQAAGWDEKLFF.

The gene calls are TRBV19 and TRBJ2-2, with 11 bases fitting TRBD2. Germline V CDR1 and CDR2: LNHDA, SQIVND (reference sequence). The CDR3 is made up of 14 amino acids. The trim removed 7 bases at V and 7 bases at J, leaving 5 bases unmatched. The CDR3 loop reads CASTGLAGGGELFF. For the CDR3, the DNA is TGTGCCAGTACCGGTCTAGCGGGAGGCGGGGAGCTGTTTTTT.

This clone has a handful of counts. The chain combines TRBV5-6 with TRBJ1-2, with a possible D match to TRBD1 (5 bases). The CDR3 covers 16 residues. V lost 4 bases and J 4 bases, leaving 20 bases between the germline ends. Germline CDR1 is SGHDT and CDR2 is YYEEEE. The CDR3 is CASSPGVGGLVYGYTF. The CDR3 nucleotides read TGTGCCAGCAGCCCGGGGGTGGGAGGTCTGGTCTATGGCTACACCTTC.

J is TRBJ2-2 and V is TRBV9, with D perhaps matching TRBD1 (6 bases). Trimming shortened V by 0 bases and J by 0 bases, and 15 bases separated the two germline ends. The CDR3 covers 18 residues. CDR1 and CDR2 from the germline V gene are SGDLS and YYNGEE. DNA of the CDR3: TGTGCCAGCAGCGTAGACGGAGGACAGCCAGCGAACACCGGGGAGCTGTTTTTT. This sequence encodes CASSVDGGQPANTGELFF.

This rearrangement joins TRBV12-5 to TRBJ2-4, with a possible D match to TRBD1 (6 bases). The length of the CDR3 is 15 residues. V was cut by 1 base and J by 3 bases, with 10 bases left in between. Germline assignment: CDR1 LGHNT and CDR2 FRNRAP. Here the CDR3 DNA reads TGTGCTAGTGGTTTGGATCTAGGGGGCAAAAACATTCAGTACTTC. This translates into CASGLDLGGKNIQYF.

This rearrangement joins TRBV9 to TRBJ2-1, with D perhaps TRBD2 (5 bases). Germline loops: CDR1 SGDLS, CDR2 YYNGEE. This CDR3 spans 13 amino acids. Trimming took off 1 base at V and 9 bases at J, with 11 bases between the two ends. In DNA form, the CDR3 reads TGTGCCAGCAGCGTACCTACTAGTTTTGAGCAGTTCTTC. Protein: CASSVPTSFEQFF.

The rearrangement links TRBV9 to TRBJ2-3, with 10 bases fitting TRBD1. The CDR3 is made up of 15 amino acids. V gave up 2 bases and J gave up 3 bases; unmatched junction bases: 3. The germline V gene encodes CDR1 SGDLS and CDR2 YYNGEE. CDR3 coding DNA: TGTGCCAGCAGCGTTGACAGGGGGCGGACAGATACGCAGTATTTT. Encoded protein: CASSVDRGRTDTQYF.

This clone occurred a few times. The chain has TRBV6-6 and TRBJ1-5; maybe TRBD1 (5 bases). This CDR3 contains 14 residues. V was trimmed by 5 bases and J by 5 bases, leaving 13 bases between them. Germline lookup yields CDR1 MNHNY and CDR2 SVGAGI (reference sequence). The CDR3 coding sequence is TGTGCCAGCAGTCCCCAGACGGGGGATCAGCCCCAGCATTTT. It yields the protein CASSPQTGDQPQHF.

This clone was seen many times. The chain uses TRBV7-2 and TRBJ1-1; no clear D gene. The germline V gene encodes CDR1 SGHTA and CDR2 FQGNSA. The CDR3 runs 15 residues. V was trimmed by 5 bases and J by 1 base, leaving 14 bases between them. CDR3: CASSAAGPRNTEAFF. The CDR3 nucleotides are TGTGCCAGCAGCGCGGCTGGGCCGAGGAACACTGAAGCTTTCTTT.

In regard to this clone: Being one base from a much bigger clone, this may be a read error. The rearrangement uses TRBV27 and TRBJ1-2; 7 bases line up with TRBD1. Looked up from germline, CDR1 is MNHEY and CDR2 is SMNVEV (reference sequence). J lost 2 bases, V lost 5 bases, and 2 bases had no gene match. The CDR3 runs 13 residues. The CDR3 loop is CASSPTGNYGYTF. Written as DNA, the CDR3 is TGTGCCAGCAGTCCGACAGGGAACTATGGCTACACCTTC.

The chain employs TRBV10-1 and TRBJ1-1, with 8 positions matching TRBD1. The germline CDR1 and CDR2 sequences are WNHNN and SYGVQD (reference sequence). This CDR3 has 15 amino acids. The trim removed 0 bases at V and 4 bases at J, leaving 4 bases unmatched. The CDR3 loop is CASSESGQGATEAFF. CDR3 sequence (DNA): TGCGCCAGCAGTGAGTCAGGGCAGGGGGCCACTGAAGCTTTCTTT.

This chain links TRBV29-1 with TRBJ1-3; TRBD1 matches at 7 bases. Germline values: CDR1 SQVTM, CDR2 ANQGSEA. V was pared by 7 bases and J by 5 bases, with 5 bases of the junction left unmatched. CDR3 length equals 12 residues. CDR3 region: CSAGTERNTIYF. DNA for the CDR3: TGCAGCGCCGGGACAGAAAGAAACACCATATATTTT.

The DNA of the CDR3 is TGTGCCAGCAGCTTGGAGAGGGGTCAGGGGTCGCGGGAGCAGTACTTC. It translates to CASSLERGQGSREQYF. This rearrangement joins TRBV5-6 to TRBJ2-7, with D perhaps TRBD1 (6 bases). With 0 bases removed from V and 7 bases from J, the gap between germline ends came to 20 bases. Germline loops: CDR1 SGHDT, CDR2 YYEEEE. The CDR3 has 16 amino acids.

The rearrangement uses TRBV25-1 and TRBJ1-5; D is unclear. The germline V and J ends were trimmed by 4 bases and 10 bases, with 14 bases remaining between them. Germline loops: CDR1 MGHDK, CDR2 SYGVNS. CDR3 length: 13 amino acids. The CDR3: CASSALVDGPQHF. CDR3 in DNA: TGTGCCAGCAGTGCCCTAGTCGACGGCCCCCAGCATTTT.

Regarding this clone: This same CDR3 is encoded by further DNA sequences in the sample. This sequence joins TRBV2 and TRBJ2-7; TRBD1 aligns across 7 bases. The germline CDR1 and CDR2 sequences are SNHLY and FYNNEI. The CDR3 has 13 amino acids. V gave up 5 bases and J gave up 4 bases; unmatched junction bases: 5. The CDR3 here is CASSQDRIYEQYF. The CDR3 bases are TGTGCCAGCAGTCAGGACAGGATTTACGAGCAGTACTTC.

The V and J genes are TRBV7-2 and TRBJ2-5; a possible D gene is TRBD2 (6 bases). This CDR3 region has 14 residues. The germline V gene has CDR1 SGHTA and CDR2 FQGNSA. The V end lost 5 bases, the J end lost 4 bases, and 14 bases lay between the germline ends. CDR3 loop: CASSLLRGGETQYF. CDR3 bases: TGTGCCAGCAGCCTATTGAGGGGAGGAGAGACCCAGTACTTC.

This clone occurred many times. The chain uses TRBV18 and TRBJ2-5; D remains ambiguous. Trimming stripped 2 bases from V and 8 bases from J, with 9 bases between. Germline-derived CDR1 and CDR2 are KGHSH and LQKENI. This CDR3 has 12 residues. The chain's CDR3 is CASSPEQNTQYF. CDR3 DNA: TGTGCCAGCTCACCAGAACAAAATACCCAGTACTTC.

V is TRBV19 and J is TRBJ1-6, with 7 bases that match TRBD1. The V gene end was trimmed by 1 base and the J gene end by 9 bases; junction bases not matched to a gene: 12. The CDR3 consists of 17 residues. CDR1 LNHDA and CDR2 SQIVND come from the germline V gene (reference sequence). The CDR3 region is CASSIAGTGQLSSPLHF. The CDR3 DNA follows: TGTGCCAGTAGTATAGCGGGAACGGGACAGTTGTCTTCACCCCTCCACTTT.

Remarks on this clone: Other DNA sequences of this sample code for an identical CDR3. The chain employs TRBV15 and TRBJ2-5, with TRBD1 identical over 8 bases. Germline V CDR1 and CDR2: LNHNV, YYDKDF (reference sequence). With V trimmed by 8 bases and J by 4 bases, 6 bases remained unmatched. The CDR3 runs 13 residues. Written as DNA, the CDR3 is TGTGCCACCTCTCGAGGACAGGGAGAGACCCAGTACTTC. Amino acids: CATSRGQGETQYF.